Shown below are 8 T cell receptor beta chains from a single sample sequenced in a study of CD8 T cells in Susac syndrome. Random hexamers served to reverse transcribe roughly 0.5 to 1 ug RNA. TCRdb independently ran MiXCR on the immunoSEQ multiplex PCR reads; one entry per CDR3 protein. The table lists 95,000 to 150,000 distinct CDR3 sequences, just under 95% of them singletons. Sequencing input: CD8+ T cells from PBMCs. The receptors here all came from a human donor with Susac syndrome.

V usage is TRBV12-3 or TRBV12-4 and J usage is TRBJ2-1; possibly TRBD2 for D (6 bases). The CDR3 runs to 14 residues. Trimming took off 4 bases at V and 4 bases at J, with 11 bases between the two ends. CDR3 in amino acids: CASSSGGSYNEQFF. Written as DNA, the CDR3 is TGTGCCAGCAGTTCTGGGGGGAGTTACAATGAGCAGTTCTTC.

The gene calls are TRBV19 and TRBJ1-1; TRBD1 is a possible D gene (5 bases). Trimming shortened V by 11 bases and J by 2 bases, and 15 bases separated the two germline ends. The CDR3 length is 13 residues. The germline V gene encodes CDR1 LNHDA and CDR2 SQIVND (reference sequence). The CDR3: CASATEPNTEAFF. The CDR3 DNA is TGTGCCTCAGCGACAGAACCAAACACTGAAGCTTTCTTT.

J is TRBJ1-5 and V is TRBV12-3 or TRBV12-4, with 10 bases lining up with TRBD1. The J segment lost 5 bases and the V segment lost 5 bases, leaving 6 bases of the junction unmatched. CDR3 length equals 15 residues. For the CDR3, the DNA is TGTGCCAGCAGTCGACAGGGGGCATTGGATCAGCCCCAGCATTTT. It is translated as CASSRQGALDQPQHF.

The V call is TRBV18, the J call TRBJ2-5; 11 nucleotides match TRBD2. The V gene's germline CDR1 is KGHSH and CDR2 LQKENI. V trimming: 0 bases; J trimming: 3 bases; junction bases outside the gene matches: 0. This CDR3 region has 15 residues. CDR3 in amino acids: CASSPPTSGEETQYF. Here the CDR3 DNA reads TGTGCCAGCTCACCACCGACTAGCGGGGAAGAGACCCAGTACTTC.

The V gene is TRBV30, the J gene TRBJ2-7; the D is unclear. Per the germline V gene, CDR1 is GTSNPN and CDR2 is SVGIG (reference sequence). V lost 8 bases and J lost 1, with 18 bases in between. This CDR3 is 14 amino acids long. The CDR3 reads CAGKIFRDSYEQYF. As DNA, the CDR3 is TGTGCCGGGAAGATTTTTAGGGATTCCTACGAGCAGTACTTC.

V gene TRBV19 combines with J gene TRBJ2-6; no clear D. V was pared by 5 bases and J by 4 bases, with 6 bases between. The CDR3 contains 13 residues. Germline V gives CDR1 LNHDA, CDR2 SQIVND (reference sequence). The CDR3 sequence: CASSLVGANVLTF. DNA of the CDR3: TGTGCCAGTAGTTTGGTCGGGGCCAACGTCCTGACTTTC.

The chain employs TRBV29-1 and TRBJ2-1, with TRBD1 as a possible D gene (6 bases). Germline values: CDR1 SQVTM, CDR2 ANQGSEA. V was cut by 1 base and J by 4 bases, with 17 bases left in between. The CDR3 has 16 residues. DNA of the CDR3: TGCAGCGTTGAAGGGTTGGATGGACAGACTTACAATGAGCAGTTCTTC. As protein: CSVEGLDGQTYNEQFF.

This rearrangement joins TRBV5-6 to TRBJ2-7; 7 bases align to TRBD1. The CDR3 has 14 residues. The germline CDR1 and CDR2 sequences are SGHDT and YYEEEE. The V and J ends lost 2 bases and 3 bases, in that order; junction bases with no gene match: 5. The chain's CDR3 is CASSFGGQHYEQYF. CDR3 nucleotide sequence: TGTGCCAGCAGCTTTGGGGGACAGCACTACGAGCAGTACTTC.